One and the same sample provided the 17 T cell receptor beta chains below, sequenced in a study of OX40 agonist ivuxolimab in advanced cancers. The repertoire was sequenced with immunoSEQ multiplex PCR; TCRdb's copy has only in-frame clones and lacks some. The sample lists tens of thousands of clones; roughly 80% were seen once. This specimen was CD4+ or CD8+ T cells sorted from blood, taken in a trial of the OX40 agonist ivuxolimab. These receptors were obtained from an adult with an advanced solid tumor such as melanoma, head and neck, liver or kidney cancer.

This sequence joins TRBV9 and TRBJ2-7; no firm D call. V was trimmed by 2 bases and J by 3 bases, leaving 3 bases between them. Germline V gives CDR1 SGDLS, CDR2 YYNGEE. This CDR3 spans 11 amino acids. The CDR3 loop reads CASSVLYEQYF. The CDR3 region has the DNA TGTGCCAGCAGCGTCCTCTACGAGCAGTACTTC.

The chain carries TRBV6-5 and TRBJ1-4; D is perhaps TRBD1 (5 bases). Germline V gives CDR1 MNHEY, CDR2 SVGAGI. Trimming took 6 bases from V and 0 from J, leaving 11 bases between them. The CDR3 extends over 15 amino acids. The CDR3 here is CASRSEGATNEKLFF. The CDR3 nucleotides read TGTGCCAGCAGGTCGGAAGGGGCAACTAATGAAAAACTGTTTTTT.

In DNA form, the CDR3 reads TGTGCCAGCAGTTGGGGGTCTAACTATGGCTACACCTTC. Translated: CASSWGSNYGYTF. The rearrangement joins TRBV28 to TRBJ1-2, with D tentatively TRBD1 (5 bases). V lost 4 bases to trimming and J lost 0 bases, with 6 bases between them. From germline, CDR1 is MDHEN and CDR2 SYDVKM. There are 13 residues in the CDR3.

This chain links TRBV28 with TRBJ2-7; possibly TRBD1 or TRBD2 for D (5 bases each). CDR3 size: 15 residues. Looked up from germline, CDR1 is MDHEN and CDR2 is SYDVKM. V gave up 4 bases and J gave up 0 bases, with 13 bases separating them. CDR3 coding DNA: TGTGCCAGCAGTTCCCGGGACGGCAGCTCCTACGAGCAGTACTTC. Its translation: CASSSRDGSSYEQYF.

CDR3 amino acids: CASSLGQVTGHF. CDR3 coding DNA: TGTGCCAGCAGTTTGGGACAGGTCACCGGACATTTT. V usage is TRBV28 and J usage is TRBJ1-5; 8 nucleotides match TRBD1. Germline lookup yields CDR1 MDHEN and CDR2 SYDVKM. V was pared by 3 bases and J by 16 bases, with 8 bases of the junction left unmatched. The CDR3 is 12 residues long.

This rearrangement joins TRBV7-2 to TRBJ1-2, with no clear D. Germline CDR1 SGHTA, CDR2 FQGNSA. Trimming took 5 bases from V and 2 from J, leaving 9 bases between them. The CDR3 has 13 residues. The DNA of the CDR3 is TGTGCCAGCAGCCCCGACGGGAACTATGGCTACACCTTC. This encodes CASSPDGNYGYTF.

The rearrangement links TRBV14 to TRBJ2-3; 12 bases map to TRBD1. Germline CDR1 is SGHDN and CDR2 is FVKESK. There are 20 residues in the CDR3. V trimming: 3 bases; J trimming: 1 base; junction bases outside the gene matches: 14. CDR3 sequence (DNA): TGTGCCAGCAGCCAGATTGCGGGGACAGGGGGCCCTTTGGGCACAGATACGCAGTATTTT. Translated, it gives CASSQIAGTGGPLGTDTQYF.

CDR3 coding DNA: TGTGCCAGCAGTTTCTCCTTAGCCGGGACCGCTACCTACGAGCAGTACTTC. This codes for CASSFSLAGTATYEQYF. The chain is built from TRBV7-9 and TRBJ2-7, with D perhaps given as TRBD1 or TRBD2 (5 bases each). The V end was cut by 6 bases, the J end by 2 bases, with 23 bases between. CDR1 SEHNR and CDR2 FQNEAQ come from the germline V gene (reference sequence). The CDR3 length is 17 residues.

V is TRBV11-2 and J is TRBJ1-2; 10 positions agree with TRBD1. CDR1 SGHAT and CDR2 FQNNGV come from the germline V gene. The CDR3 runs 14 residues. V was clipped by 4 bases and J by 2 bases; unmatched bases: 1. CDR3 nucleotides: TGTGCCAGCAGCTCGACAGGGGGCAACTATGGCTACACCTTC. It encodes CASSSTGGNYGYTF.

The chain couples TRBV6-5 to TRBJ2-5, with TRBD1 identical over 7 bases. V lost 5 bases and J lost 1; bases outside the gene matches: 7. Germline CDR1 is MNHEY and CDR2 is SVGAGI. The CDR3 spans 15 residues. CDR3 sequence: CASSRTGAIQETQYF. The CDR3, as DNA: TGTGCCAGCAGTCGAACAGGGGCTATCCAAGAGACCCAGTACTTC.

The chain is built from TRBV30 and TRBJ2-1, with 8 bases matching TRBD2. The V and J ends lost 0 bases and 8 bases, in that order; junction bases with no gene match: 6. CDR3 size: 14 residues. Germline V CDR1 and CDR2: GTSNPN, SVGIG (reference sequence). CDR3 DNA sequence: TGTGCCTGGAGTGTAGGAGCGGGGGACTATGAGCAGTTCTTC. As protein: CAWSVGAGDYEQFF. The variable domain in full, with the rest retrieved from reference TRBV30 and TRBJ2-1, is SQTIHQWPATLVQPVGSPLSLECTVEGTSNPNLYWYRQAAGRGLQLLFYSVGIGQISSEVPQNLSASRPQDRQFILSSKKLLLSDSGFYLCAWSVGAGDYEQFFGPGTRLTVL.

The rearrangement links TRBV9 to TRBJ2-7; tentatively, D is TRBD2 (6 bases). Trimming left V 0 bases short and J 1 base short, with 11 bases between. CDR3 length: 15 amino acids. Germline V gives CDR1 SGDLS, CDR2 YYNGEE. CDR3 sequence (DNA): TGTGCCAGCAGCGTAGGCGGGGCTGGGTCCTACGAGCAGTACTTC. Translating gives CASSVGGAGSYEQYF.

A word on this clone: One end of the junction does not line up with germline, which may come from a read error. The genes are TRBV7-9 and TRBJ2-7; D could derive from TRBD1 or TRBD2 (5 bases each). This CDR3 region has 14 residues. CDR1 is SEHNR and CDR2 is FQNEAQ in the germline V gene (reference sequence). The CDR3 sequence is CASSLGTRTYEQYF. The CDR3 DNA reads TGTGCCAGCAGTTTAGGGACGCGGACCTACGAGCAGTACTTC.

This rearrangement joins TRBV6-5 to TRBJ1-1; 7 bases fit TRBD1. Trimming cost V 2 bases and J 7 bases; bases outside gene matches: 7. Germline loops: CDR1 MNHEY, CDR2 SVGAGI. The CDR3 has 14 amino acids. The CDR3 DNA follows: TGTGCCAGCAGTTACGTTGACAGGGCAGGTGAAGCTTTCTTT. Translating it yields CASSYVDRAGEAFF.

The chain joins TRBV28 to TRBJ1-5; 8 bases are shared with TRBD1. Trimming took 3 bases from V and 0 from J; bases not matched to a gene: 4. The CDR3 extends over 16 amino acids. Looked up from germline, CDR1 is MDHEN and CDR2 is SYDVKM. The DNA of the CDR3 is TGTGCCAGCAGTTTGGCCAGGGGGCTTAGCAATCAGCCCCAGCATTTT. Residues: CASSLARGLSNQPQHF.

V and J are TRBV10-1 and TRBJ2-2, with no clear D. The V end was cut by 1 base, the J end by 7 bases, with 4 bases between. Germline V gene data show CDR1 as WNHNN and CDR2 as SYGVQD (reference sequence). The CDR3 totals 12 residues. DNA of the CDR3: TGCGCCAGCAGTGAGTACAACGGGGAGCTGTTTTTT. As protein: CASSEYNGELFF.

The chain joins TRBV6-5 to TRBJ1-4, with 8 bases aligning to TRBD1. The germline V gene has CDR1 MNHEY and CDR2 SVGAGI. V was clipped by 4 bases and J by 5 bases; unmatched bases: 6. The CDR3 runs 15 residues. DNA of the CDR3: TGTGCCAGCAGTTTCCTGACAGGGGCGAATGAAAAACTGTTTTTT. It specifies CASSFLTGANEKLFF.